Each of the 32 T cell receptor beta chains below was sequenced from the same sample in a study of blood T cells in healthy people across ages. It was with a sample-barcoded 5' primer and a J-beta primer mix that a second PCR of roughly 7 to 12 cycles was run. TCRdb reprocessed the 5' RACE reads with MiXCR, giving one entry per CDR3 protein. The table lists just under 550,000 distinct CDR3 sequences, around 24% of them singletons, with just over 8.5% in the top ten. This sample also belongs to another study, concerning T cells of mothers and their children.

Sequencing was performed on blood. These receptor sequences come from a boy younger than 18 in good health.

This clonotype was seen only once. This chain's CDR3 is CASSARGTDDFLAKNIQYF. The CDR3 DNA reads as TGTGCCAGCAGCGCACGTGGCACAGATGATTTCCTAGCCAAAAACATTCAGTACTTC. This rearrangement joins TRBV7-2 to TRBJ2-4; the D is unclear. This CDR3 contains 19 residues. Trimming took off 5 bases at V and 0 bases at J, with 23 bases between the two ends. Germline assignment: CDR1 SGHTA and CDR2 FQGNSA.

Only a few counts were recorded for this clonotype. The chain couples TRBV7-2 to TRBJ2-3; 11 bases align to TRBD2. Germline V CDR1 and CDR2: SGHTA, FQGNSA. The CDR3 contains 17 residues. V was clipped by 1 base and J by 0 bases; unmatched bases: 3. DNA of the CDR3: TGTGCCAGCAGCTTAGGACTAGCGGGGACTAGCACAGATACGCAGTATTTT. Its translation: CASSLGLAGTSTDTQYF.

The CDR3 bases are TGCGCCAGCAGCCTGGACAGGGGCGAAAAACTGTTTTTT. Its translation is CASSLDRGEKLFF. This rearrangement joins TRBV4-1 to TRBJ1-4; 9 nucleotides align to TRBD1. The V and J ends lost 4 bases and 8 bases, in that order; junction bases with no gene match: 2. The germline CDR1 and CDR2 sequences are MGHRA and YSYEKL. The CDR3 is 13 residues long.

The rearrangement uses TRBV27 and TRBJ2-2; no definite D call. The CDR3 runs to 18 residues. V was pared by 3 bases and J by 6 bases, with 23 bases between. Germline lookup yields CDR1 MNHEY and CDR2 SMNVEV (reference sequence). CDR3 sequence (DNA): TGTGCCAGCAGTTTCTCCCAGCTACCTGGGCTCCTTCCCGGGGAGCTGTTTTTT. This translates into CASSFSQLPGLLPGELFF.

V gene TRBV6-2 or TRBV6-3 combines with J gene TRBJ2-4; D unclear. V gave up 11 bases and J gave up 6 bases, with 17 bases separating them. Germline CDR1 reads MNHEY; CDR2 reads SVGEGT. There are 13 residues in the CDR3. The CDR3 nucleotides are TGTGCCCACTCGGGTACTGAGACAAACATTCAGTACTTC. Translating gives CAHSGTETNIQYF.

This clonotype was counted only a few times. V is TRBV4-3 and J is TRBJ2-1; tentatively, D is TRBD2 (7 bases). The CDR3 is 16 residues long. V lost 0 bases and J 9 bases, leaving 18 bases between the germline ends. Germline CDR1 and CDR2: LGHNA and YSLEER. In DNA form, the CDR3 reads TGCGCCAGCAGCCAAGATCTAGGGGGGGCGCACGGTGAGCAGTTCTTC. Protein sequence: CASSQDLGGAHGEQFF.

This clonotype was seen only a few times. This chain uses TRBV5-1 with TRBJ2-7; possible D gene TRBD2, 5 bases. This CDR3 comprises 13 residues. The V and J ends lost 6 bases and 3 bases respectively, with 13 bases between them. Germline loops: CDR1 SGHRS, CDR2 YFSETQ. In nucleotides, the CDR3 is TGCGCCAGCAAGAAGGTGGGAGACTACGAGCAGTACTTC. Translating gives CASKKVGDYEQYF.

The CDR3 nucleotides read TGTGCCAGCAGCCAAGGCTGGCCGGGCAGGGGCTTATGGTCACCCCTCCACTTT. Protein sequence: CASSQGWPGRGLWSPLHF. V is TRBV14 and J is TRBJ1-6; a possible D gene is TRBD1 (6 bases). CDR1 and CDR2 (germline): SGHDN, FVKESK. CDR3 size: 18 residues. With 1 base removed from V and 10 bases from J, the gap between germline ends came to 23 bases.

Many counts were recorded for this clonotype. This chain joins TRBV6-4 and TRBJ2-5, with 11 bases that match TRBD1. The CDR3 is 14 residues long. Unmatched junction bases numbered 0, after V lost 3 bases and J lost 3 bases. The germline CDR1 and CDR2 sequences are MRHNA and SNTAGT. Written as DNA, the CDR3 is TGTGCCAGCAGTGAGGGACAGGGGGAAGAGACCCAGTACTTC. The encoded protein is CASSEGQGEETQYF.

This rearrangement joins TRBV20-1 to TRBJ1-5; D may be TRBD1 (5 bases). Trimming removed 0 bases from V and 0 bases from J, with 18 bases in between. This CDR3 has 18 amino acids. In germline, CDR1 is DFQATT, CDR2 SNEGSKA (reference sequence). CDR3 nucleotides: TGCAGTGCTAGAGATGCCGGGACTCAGCTCTATAGCAATCAGCCCCAGCATTTT. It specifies CSARDAGTQLYSNQPQHF.

The CDR3 DNA follows: TGTGCCAGCAGTTTACAGGGGACTGGGGAAAAACTGTTTTTT. As protein: CASSLQGTGEKLFF. The genes are TRBV6-6 and TRBJ1-4; 7 bases are a match to TRBD1. The germline V gene encodes CDR1 MNHNY and CDR2 SVGAGI (reference sequence). J lost 8 bases, V lost 4 bases, and 7 bases had no gene match. The CDR3 length is 14 residues.

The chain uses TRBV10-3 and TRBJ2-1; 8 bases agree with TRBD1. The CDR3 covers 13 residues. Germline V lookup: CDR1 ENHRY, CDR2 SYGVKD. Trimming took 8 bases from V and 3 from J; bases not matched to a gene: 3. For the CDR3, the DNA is TGTGCCATCGGGACAGGCTTCTACAATGAGCAGTTCTTC. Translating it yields CAIGTGFYNEQFF.

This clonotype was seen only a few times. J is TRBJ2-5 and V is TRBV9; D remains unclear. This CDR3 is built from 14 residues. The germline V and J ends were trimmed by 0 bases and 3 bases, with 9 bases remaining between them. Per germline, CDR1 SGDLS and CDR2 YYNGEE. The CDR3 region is CASSVGIAEETQYF. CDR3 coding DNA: TGTGCCAGCAGCGTAGGGATAGCAGAAGAGACCCAGTACTTC.

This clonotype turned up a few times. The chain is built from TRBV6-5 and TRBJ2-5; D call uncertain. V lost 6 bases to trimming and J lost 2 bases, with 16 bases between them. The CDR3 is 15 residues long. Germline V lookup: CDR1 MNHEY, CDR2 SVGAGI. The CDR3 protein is CASSPSKGPQETQYF. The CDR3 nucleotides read TGTGCCAGCAGCCCTTCGAAGGGCCCACAAGAGACCCAGTACTTC.

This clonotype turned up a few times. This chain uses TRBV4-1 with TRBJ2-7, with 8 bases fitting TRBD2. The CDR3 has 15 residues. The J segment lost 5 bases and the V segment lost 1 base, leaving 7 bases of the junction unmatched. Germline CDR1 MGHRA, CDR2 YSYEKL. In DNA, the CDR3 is TGCGCCAGCAGCCAAGGGAGCGGGAGACCCAACGAGCAGTACTTC. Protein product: CASSQGSGRPNEQYF.

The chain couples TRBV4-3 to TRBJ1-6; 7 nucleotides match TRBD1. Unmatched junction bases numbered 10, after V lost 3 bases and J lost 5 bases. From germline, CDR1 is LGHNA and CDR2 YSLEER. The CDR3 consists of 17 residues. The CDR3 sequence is CASSQWAPGQNNSPLHF. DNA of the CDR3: TGCGCCAGCAGCCAGTGGGCCCCGGGACAGAATAATTCACCCCTCCACTTT.

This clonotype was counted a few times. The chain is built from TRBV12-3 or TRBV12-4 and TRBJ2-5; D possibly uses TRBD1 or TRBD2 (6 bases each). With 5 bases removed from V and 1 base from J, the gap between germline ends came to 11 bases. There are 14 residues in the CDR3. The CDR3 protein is CASSAGQIQETQYF. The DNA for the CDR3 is TGTGCCAGCAGTGCGGGACAAATCCAAGAGACCCAGTACTTC.

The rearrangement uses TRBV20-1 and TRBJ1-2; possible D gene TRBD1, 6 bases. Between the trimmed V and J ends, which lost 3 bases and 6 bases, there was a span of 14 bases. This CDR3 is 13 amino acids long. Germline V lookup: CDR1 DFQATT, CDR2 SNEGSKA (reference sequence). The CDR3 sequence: CSASGGARDGYTF. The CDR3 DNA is TGCAGTGCTAGTGGGGGGGCGCGTGATGGCTACACCTTC.

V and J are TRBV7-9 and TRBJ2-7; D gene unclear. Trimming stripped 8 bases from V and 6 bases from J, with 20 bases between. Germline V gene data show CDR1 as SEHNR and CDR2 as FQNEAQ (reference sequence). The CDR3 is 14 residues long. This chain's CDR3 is CASGRTAAHSEQYF. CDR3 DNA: TGTGCCAGCGGTAGGACGGCAGCCCACAGCGAGCAGTACTTC.

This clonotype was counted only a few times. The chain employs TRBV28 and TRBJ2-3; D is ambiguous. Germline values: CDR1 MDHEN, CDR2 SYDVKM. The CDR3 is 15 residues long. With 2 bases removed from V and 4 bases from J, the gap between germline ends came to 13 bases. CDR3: CASSLPELPPDTQYF. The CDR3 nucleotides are TGTGCCAGCAGTTTACCGGAGTTGCCCCCAGATACGCAGTATTTT.

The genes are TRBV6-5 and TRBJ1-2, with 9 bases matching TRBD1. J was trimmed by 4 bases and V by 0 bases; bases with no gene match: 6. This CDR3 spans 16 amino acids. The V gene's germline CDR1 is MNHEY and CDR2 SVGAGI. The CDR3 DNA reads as TGTGCCAGCAGTTACTCCGGACAGGGGACGGGCTATGGCTACACCTTC. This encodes CASSYSGQGTGYGYTF.

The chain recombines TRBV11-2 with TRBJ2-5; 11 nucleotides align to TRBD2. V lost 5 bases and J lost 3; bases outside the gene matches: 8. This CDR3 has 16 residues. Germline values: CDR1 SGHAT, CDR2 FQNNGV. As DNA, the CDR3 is TGTGCCAGCAGCCTTACTAGCGGGAGCTTGGAAGAGACCCAGTACTTC. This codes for CASSLTSGSLEETQYF.

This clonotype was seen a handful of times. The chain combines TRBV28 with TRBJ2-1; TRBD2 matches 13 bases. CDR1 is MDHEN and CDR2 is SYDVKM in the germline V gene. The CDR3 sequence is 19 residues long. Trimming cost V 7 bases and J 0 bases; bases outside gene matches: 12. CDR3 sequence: CASTPGLAGAYLSYNEQFF. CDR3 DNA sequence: TGTGCCAGCACCCCAGGACTAGCGGGGGCGTACCTCTCCTACAATGAGCAGTTCTTC.

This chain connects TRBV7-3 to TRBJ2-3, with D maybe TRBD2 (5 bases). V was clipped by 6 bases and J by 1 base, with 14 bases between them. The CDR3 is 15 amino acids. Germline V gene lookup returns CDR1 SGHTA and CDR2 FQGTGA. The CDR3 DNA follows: TGTGCCAGCAGACCGGGGTTTTCCGGCACAGATACGCAGTATTTT. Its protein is CASRPGFSGTDTQYF.

The CDR3 DNA follows: TGTGCCAGCAGTAGGAACCCAGGGGATGAGCAGTTCTTC. Translating gives CASSRNPGDEQFF. The chain links TRBV28 to TRBJ2-5; tentatively, D is TRBD1 (6 bases). The DNA matches TRBJ2-1 better at its end, which makes the J call doubtful. CDR1 is MDHEN, CDR2 SYDVKM, per germline. This CDR3 region has 13 residues.

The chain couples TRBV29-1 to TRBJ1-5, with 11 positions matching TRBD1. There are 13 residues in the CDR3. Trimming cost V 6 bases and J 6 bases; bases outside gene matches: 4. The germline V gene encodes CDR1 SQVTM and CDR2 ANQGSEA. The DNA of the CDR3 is TGCAGCGTGGGGACAGGGGGTGGTCAGCCCCAGCATTTT. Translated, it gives CSVGTGGGQPQHF.

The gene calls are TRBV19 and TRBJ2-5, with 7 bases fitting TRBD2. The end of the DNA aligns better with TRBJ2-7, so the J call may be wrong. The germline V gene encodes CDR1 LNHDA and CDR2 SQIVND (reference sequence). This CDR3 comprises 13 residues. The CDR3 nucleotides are TGTGCCAGCGGACTAGGAGCTTCCTACGAGCAGTACTTC. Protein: CASGLGASYEQYF.

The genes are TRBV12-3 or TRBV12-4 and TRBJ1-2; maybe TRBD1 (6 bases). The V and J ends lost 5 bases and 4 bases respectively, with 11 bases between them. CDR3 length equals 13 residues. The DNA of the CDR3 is TGTGCCAGCAGTCGGGGGCGGCCCTATGGCTACACCTTC. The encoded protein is CASSRGRPYGYTF.

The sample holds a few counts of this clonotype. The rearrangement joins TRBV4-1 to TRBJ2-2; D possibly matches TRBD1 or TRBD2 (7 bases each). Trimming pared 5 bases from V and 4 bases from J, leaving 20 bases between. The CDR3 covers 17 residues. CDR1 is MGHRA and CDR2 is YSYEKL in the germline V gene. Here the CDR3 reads CASSYLRGGQSTGELFF. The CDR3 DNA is TGCGCCAGCAGCTATCTCAGGGGGGGGCAGAGCACCGGGGAGCTGTTTTTT.

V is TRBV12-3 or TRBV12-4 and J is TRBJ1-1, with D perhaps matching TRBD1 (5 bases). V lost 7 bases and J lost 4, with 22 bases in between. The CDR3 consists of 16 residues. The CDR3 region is CASTPRGGVRGTEAFF. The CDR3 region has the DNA TGTGCCAGCACCCCCCGTGGAGGGGTTCGAGGCACTGAAGCTTTCTTT.

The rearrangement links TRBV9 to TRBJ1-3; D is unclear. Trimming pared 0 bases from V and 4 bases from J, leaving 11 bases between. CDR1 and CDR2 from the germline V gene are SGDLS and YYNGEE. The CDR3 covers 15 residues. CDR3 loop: CASSVDAQSGNTIYF. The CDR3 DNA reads TGTGCCAGCAGCGTAGATGCACAGTCAGGAAACACCATATATTTT.

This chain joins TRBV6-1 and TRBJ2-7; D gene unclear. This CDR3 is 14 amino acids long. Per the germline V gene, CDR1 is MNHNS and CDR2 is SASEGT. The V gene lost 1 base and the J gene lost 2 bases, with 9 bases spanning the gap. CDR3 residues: CASSEDVGPYEQYF. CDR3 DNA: TGTGCCAGCAGTGAAGATGTGGGCCCCTACGAGCAGTACTTC.